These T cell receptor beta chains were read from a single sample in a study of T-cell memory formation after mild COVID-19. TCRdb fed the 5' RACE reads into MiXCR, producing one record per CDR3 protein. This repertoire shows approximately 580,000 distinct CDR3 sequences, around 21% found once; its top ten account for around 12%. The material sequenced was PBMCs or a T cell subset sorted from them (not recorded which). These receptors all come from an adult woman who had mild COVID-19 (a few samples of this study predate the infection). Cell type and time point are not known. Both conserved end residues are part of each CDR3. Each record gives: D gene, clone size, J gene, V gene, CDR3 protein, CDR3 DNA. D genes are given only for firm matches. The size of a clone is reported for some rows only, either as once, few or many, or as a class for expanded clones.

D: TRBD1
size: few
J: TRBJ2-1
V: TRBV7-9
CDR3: CASSHGDREYNEQFF
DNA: TGTGCCAGCAGCCACGGGGACAGGGAATACAATGAGCAGTTCTTC

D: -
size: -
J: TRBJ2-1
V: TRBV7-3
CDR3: CASSLMGPGNYNEQFF
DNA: TGTGCCAGCAGCTTAATGGGTCCAGGGAACTACAATGAGCAGTTCTTC

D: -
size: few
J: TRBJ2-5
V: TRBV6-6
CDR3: CASREGPTPETQYF
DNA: TGTGCCAGCCGCGAGGGACCCACCCCAGAGACCCAGTACTTC

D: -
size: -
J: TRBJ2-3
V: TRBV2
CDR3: CASSVGGQLTDTQYF
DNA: TGTGCCAGCAGTGTGGGGGGCCAGTTGACAGATACGCAGTATTTT

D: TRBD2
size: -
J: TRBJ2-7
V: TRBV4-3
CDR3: CASSQGTSGIYEQYF
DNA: TGCGCCAGCAGCCAGGGGACTAGCGGGATCTACGAGCAGTACTTC

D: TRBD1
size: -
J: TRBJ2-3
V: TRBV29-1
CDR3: CSVVVTGGRDTQYF
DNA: TGCAGCGTTGTTGTGACAGGGGGCAGAGATACGCAGTATTTT

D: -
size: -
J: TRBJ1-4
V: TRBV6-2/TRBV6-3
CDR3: CASSYGARLFF
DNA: TGTGCCAGCAGTTACGGCGCCAGGCTGTTTTTT

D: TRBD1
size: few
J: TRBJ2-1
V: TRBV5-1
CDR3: CASSAGTGRAGEQFF
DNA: TGCGCCAGCAGCGCTGGGACAGGAAGGGCCGGTGAGCAGTTCTTC

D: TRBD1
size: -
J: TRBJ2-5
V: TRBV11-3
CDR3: CASSHRTGGLQETQYF
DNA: TGTGCCAGCAGCCACCGGACAGGGGGCTTGCAAGAGACCCAGTACTTC

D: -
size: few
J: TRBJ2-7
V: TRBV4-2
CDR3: CASSQAFGSSYEQYF
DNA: TGTGCCAGCAGCCAAGCCTTCGGGAGCTCCTACGAGCAGTACTTC

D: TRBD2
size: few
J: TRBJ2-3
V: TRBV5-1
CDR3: CASSLGGAGEGDTQYF
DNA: TGCGCCAGCAGCTTGGGTGGAGCGGGAGAAGGGGATACGCAGTATTTT

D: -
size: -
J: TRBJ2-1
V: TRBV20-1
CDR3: CSAREAGRQFF
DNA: TGCAGTGCTAGAGAGGCGGGCCGGCAGTTCTTC

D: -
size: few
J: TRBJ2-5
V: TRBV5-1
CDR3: CASSLVAKGETQYF
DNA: TGCGCCAGCAGCTTGGTGGCAAAGGGAGAGACCCAGTACTTC

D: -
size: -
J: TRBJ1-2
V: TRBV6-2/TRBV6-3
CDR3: CASSPSLGGYTF
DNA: TGTGCCAGCAGCCCTTCACTCGGGGGCTACACCTTC

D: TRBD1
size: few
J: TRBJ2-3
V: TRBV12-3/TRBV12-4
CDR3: CASRRGQGAYTQYF
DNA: TGTGCCAGCCGGAGGGGACAGGGGGCATATACGCAGTATTTT